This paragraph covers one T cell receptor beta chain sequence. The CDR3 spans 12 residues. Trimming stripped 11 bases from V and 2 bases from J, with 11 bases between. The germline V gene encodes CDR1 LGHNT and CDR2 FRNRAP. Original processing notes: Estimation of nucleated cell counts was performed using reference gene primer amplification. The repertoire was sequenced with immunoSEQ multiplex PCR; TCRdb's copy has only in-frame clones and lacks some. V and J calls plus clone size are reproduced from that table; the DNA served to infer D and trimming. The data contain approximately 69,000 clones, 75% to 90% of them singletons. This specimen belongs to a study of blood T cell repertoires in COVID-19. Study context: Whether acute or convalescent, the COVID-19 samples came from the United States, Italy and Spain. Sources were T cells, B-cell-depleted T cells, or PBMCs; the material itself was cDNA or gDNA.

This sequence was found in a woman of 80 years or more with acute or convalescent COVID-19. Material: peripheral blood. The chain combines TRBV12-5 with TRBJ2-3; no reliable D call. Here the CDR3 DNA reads TGTGCTTCGCGGATCTTCACAGATACGCAGTATTTT. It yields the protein CASRIFTDTQYF.